This paragraph reports one T cell receptor beta chain. Its antigen is as yet unknown. This entry belongs to a study of shared clonotypes between healthy human individuals. The CDR3 runs 14 residues. The germline V gene has CDR1 SQVTM and CDR2 ANQGSEA. The ends were cut back, 3 bases at V and 4 bases at J, with 15 bases in the middle. The assay was immunoSEQ multiplex PCR, and TCRdb's table has in-frame clones only and misses some. The table lists more than 550,000 clones, roughly 87% of them singletons, with 34% in the top ten. Findings of the study overall: Naive subsets tended to show greater estimated richness than memory subsets. Sharing across a handful of donors was seen in roughly 5% of naive CD4 clonotypes.

The clonotype was recovered from a man younger than 35 in good health. Some clones in this sample may be carry-over from other donors' samples. The J gene is TRBJ1-2, the V gene TRBV29-1; no firm D call. Material: memory CD8+ T cells from PBMCs. Subset meaning: CD45RO+ cells pooled with CCR7-negative TemRA cells. The CDR3 bases are TGCAGCGTTGAGAACGGGAAAGCGGGCTATGGCTACACCTTC. This encodes CSVENGKAGYGYTF.